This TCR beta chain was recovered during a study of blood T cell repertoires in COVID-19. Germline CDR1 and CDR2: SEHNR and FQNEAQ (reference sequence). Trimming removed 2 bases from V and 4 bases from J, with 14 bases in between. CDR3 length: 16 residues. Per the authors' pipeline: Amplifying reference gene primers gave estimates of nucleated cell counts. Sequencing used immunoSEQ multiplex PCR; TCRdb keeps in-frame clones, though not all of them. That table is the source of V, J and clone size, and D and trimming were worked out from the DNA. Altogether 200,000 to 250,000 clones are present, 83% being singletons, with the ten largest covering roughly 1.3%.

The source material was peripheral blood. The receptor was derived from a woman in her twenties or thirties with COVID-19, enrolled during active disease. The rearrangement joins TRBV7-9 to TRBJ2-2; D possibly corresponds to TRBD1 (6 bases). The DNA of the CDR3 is TGTGCCAGCAGCTTAATTTTAGGCAGGGGCACCGGGGAGCTGTTTTTT. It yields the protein CASSLILGRGTGELFF.